This TCR beta chain appears in the sequencing data of a study of blood T cell repertoires in COVID-19. Overall study: The origin of the acute and convalescent COVID-19 samples was the United States, Italy and Spain. T cells, B-cell-depleted T cells, or PBMCs provided the cDNA or gDNA that served as material.

Recruited during active infection, patients (from Seattle) were subsequently followed longitudinally. Trimming removed 1 base at V and 5 bases at J, with 11 bases between. Germline V gene sequence: CDR1 MDHEN, CDR2 SYDVKM. The CDR3 loop spans 15 amino acids. Assay: immunoSEQ multiplex PCR; the TCRdb copy retains only in-frame clones and omits some. The sample has a few hundred thousand clones, roughly 88% seen once. Sequencing was done on a sample of peripheral blood. This chain links TRBV28 with TRBJ1-4; possible D gene TRBD1, 6 bases. This receptor was taken from a woman aged 70-85 years with COVID-19, enrolled during active disease. CDR3 sequence reads: CASSLFSGGNEKLFF. The CDR3 nucleotides are TGTGCCAGCAGTTTATTTTCGGGGGGCAATGAAAAACTGTTTTTT.